Listed below are T cell receptor beta chains from one sample, sequenced in a study of Graves' ophthalmopathy and Graves' hyperthyroidism. TCRdb redid the calling of the multiplex PCR reads with MiXCR, one entry per CDR3 protein. The sample holds 620,000 or so distinct CDR3 sequences; about 20% are singletons and the top ten take approximately 7%. Sequencing was done on a sample of peripheral blood. Receptors originate from a woman aged 18-30 years with stable Graves' hyperthyroidism. Some clones in this sample may be carry-over from other donors' samples. CDR3s include the opening cysteine and the closing phenylalanine or tryptophan. A D gene is named only where the DNA matches it firmly. The size field is filled for only some rows; it gives once, few, many or a size class.

>TRBJ1-6|TRBD1|TRBV6-1|many
TGTGCCAGCAGTGCGGGACAGCCGGGGGGTTCACCCCTCCACTTT
CASSAGQPGGSPLHF
>TRBJ1-1|-|TRBV3-1|many
TGTGCCAGCAGCGGGACTTCCCAGGGAGCTTTCTTT
CASSGTSQGAFF
>TRBJ1-5|-|TRBV29-1|many
TGCAGCGTTGGGGGGGTCGATCAGCCCCAGCATTTT
CSVGGVDQPQHF
>TRBJ1-1|-|TRBV11-3|many
TGTGCCAGCAGCTTAGTAGCATCCGGGACACTTTTCACTGAAGCTTTCTTT
CASSLVASGTLFTEAFF
>TRBJ1-2|-|TRBV3-1|few
TGTGCCAGCAGCCAAATGGGTTGGGGCACTAACTATGGCTACACCTTC
CASSQMGWGTNYGYTF
>TRBJ1-2|-|TRBV2|many
TGTGCCAGCAGTGAAAAGGCAGCGACTCACTATGGCTACACCTTC
CASSEKAATHYGYTF
>TRBJ2-5|TRBD1|TRBV10-3|-
TGTGCCATCAGTGACAGGGGGCAAGAGACCCAGTACTTC
CAISDRGQETQYF
>TRBJ2-2|TRBD2|TRBV5-1|-
TGCGCCAGCAGCTTGGGTCTAGCGGGGGAAACCGGGGAGCTGTTTTTT
CASSLGLAGETGELFF
>TRBJ2-2|-|TRBV11-2|many
TGTGCCAGCAGCTTAGATCCGGGAGCGTACGGGGAGCTGTTTTTT
CASSLDPGAYGELFF
>TRBJ2-2|TRBD1|TRBV5-1|-
TGCGCCAGCAGCTTGGACAGGGGGCTTTCCGGGGAGCTGTTTTTT
CASSLDRGLSGELFF
>TRBJ2-5|TRBD1|TRBV28|few
TGTGCCAGTTCGACGACAGGGGGCGGGGGGTCGGAGACCCAGTACTTC
CASSTTGGGGSETQYF
>TRBJ2-7|TRBD2|TRBV12-3/TRBV12-4|many
TGTGCCAGCAGCTCAGCGGGGGGATACGAGCAGTACTTC
CASSSAGGYEQYF
>TRBJ1-5|TRBD1|TRBV2|-
TGTGCCAGCAGCCCCCCTCAGGGGGCCGATCAGCCCCAGCATTTT
CASSPPQGADQPQHF
>TRBJ2-7|-|TRBV28|many
TGTGCCAGCAGCCTGCTTAAAGCCTACGAGCAGTACTTC
CASSLLKAYEQYF
>TRBJ1-2|-|TRBV3-1|few
TGTGCCAGCAGCCAAGGCCCGAAGAACTATGGCTACACCTTC
CASSQGPKNYGYTF
>TRBJ1-1|-|TRBV6-1|many
TGTGCCAGCAGTGAATTGGTTAACACTGAAGCTTTCTTT
CASSELVNTEAFF
>TRBJ1-1|-|TRBV24-1|many
TGTGCCACCAGTGGTGGGGGGCGCACTGAAGCTTTCTTT
CATSGGGRTEAFF
>TRBJ2-2|TRBD1|TRBV7-8|few
TGTGCCAGCAGCACTAGGCTGGACAGGGCGACCGGGGAGCTGTTTTTT
CASSTRLDRATGELFF
>TRBJ2-7|-|TRBV7-2|many
TGTGCCAGCAGCCAAAATAAACGAAGCCAGTACTTC
CASSQNKRSQYF
>TRBJ1-2|-|TRBV9|many
TGTGCCAGCAGCGTGTCCGGGTGGTCTAACTATGGCTACACCTTC
CASSVSGWSNYGYTF
>TRBJ2-7|-|TRBV5-1|-
TGCGCCAGCGCACTTGGAGGACGGAACGAGCAGTACTTC
CASALGGRNEQYF
>TRBJ2-4|TRBD2|TRBV29-1|-
TGCAGCGTCAGGGAGGGAAACATTCAGTACTTC
CSVREGNIQYF
>TRBJ1-5|-|TRBV10-3|many
TGTGCCATCAGTGATTGGGGTGGTCAGCCCCAGCATTTT
CAISDWGGQPQHF
>TRBJ1-5|-|TRBV19|-
TGTGCCAGTAGCCACCACCCCCTGCGAAATCAGCCCCAGCATTTT
CASSHHPLRNQPQHF
>TRBJ1-6|-|TRBV6-2/TRBV6-3|-
TGTGCCAGCAGTCGCGCACCGGACAGCAAACCCCTCCACTTT
CASSRAPDSKPLHF
>TRBJ1-1|-|TRBV20-1|-
TGCAGTGCTTACGGACGTCCGGGCACTGAAGCTTTCTTT
CSAYGRPGTEAFF
>TRBJ2-7|TRBD2|TRBV18|few
TGTGCCAGCTCTGAAGGGTCTAGCGGCTACTCCTACGAGCAGTACTTC
CASSEGSSGYSYEQYF
>TRBJ1-1|-|TRBV7-3|-
TGTGCCAGCAGTGACCTTCGGCCGAACACTGAAGCTTTCTTT
CASSDLRPNTEAFF
>TRBJ2-2|TRBD2|TRBV9|-
TGTGCCAGCAGCCCGAGGAGCGGGAGAGGTACCGGGGAGCTGTTTTTT
CASSPRSGRGTGELFF
>TRBJ1-2|TRBD1|TRBV6-1|-
TGTGCCAGCAGCGGAGCACGGACAGGGCACTATGGCTACACCTTC
CASSGARTGHYGYTF
>TRBJ1-1|-|TRBV4-1|many
TGCGCCAGCAGCCAAGATTCAGTCGCAGGCACTGAAGCTTTCTTT
CASSQDSVAGTEAFF
>TRBJ2-3|-|TRBV12-3/TRBV12-4|few
TGTGCCAGCAGTTTAGCGGGAGACTTAGATTTT
CASSLAGDLDF
>TRBJ1-1|-|TRBV6-2/TRBV6-3|-
TGTGCCAGCAGCCCCTTAGGATATATTAAAGAAGCTTTCTTT
CASSPLGYIKEAFF
>TRBJ2-2|TRBD2|TRBV27|-
TGTGCCAGCAGTGTAAGCGGGAGGGCCTGGGAGCTGTTTTTT
CASSVSGRAWELFF
>TRBJ1-6|-|TRBV27|many
TGTGCCAGCATCCTAGAGGGGCAGGGACCGGACGAGCCGGGTAATTCACCCCTCCACTTT
CASILEGQGPDEPGNSPLHF
>TRBJ1-2|TRBD1|TRBV12-3/TRBV12-4|-
TGTGCCAGCAGACCGACAGGGAGGGACTATGGCTACACCTTC
CASRPTGRDYGYTF
>TRBJ1-5|TRBD1|TRBV28|many
TGTGCCAGCAGTGATGGGACAGGGTATCAGCCCCAGCATTTT
CASSDGTGYQPQHF
>TRBJ2-7|-|TRBV18|few
TGTGCCAGCTCACCAAGCCCAGACTACGAGCAGTACTTC
CASSPSPDYEQYF
>TRBJ2-7|-|TRBV12-3/TRBV12-4|many
TGTGCCAGCAGCCTGAAAGGGCCCTACGAGCAGTACTTC
CASSLKGPYEQYF